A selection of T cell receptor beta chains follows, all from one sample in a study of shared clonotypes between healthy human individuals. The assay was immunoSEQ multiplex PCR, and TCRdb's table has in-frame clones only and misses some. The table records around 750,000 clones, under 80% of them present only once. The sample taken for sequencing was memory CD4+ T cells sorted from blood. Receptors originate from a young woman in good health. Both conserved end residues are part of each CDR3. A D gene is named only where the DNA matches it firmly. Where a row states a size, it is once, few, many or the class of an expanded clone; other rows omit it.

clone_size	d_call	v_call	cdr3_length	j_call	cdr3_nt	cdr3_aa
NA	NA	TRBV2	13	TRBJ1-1	TGTGCCAGCACCTTTGGCGGGGGCACTGAAGCTTTCTTT	CASTFGGGTEAFF
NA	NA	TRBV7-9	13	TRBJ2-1	TGTGCCAGCAGACCACCAAATAGTGATGAGCAGTTCTTC	CASRPPNSDEQFF
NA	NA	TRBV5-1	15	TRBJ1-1	TGCGCCAGCAGCTTGGTTGGGGACATGAACACTGAAGCTTTCTTT	CASSLVGDMNTEAFF
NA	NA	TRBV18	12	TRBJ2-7	TGTGCCAGCTCACCAGACACCTACGAGCAGTACTTC	CASSPDTYEQYF
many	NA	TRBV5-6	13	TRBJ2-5	TGTGCCAGCAGCTTGGTAGGCCAAGAGACCCAGTACTTC	CASSLVGQETQYF
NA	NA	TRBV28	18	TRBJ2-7	TGTGCCAGCAGTTCTCTCAGGGGGAGGGGCCTAGCGGTCTACGAGCAGTACTTC	CASSSLRGRGLAVYEQYF
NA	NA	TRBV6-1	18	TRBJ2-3	TGTGCCAGCAGTGAAGCGGTCGGAACTAAGAGAAGCACAGATACGCAGTATTTT	CASSEAVGTKRSTDTQYF
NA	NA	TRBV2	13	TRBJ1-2	TGTGCCAGCAGTGAGTTTGGGGAGAGGGGCTACACCTTC	CASSEFGERGYTF
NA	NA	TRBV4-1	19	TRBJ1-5	TGCGCCAGCAGCCAAGATCGGACGGGCGGAACCTTCGAAAATCAGCCCCAGCATTTT	CASSQDRTGGTFENQPQHF
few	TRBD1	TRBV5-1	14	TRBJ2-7	TGCGCCAGCAGCTTGGACGGGACAGTGTACGAGCAGTACTTC	CASSLDGTVYEQYF
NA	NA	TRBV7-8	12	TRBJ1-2	TGTGCCAGCAGCGCCTCCCCCGGGACATTCACCTTC	CASSASPGTFTF
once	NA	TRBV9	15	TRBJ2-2	TGTGCCAGCAGCGTAGATCCTAACTACACCGGGGAGCTGTTTTTT	CASSVDPNYTGELFF
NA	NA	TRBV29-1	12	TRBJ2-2	TGCAGCGGAAAACTAAACACCGGGGAGCTGTTTTTT	CSGKLNTGELFF
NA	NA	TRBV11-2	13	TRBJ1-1	TGTGCCAGCAGCGGACAGTCGAACACTGAAGCTTTCTTT	CASSGQSNTEAFF
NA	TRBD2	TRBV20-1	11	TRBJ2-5	TGCAGTGCTTCGGGAGGGGAGACCCAGTACTTC	CSASGGETQYF
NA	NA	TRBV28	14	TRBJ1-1	TGTGCCAGCAGTTTGGGACACTTGAACACTGAAGCTTTCTTT	CASSLGHLNTEAFF
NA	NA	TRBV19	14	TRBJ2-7	TGTGCCAGTAGTATTGGAGGGGACGGGGGCGAGCAGTACTTC	CASSIGGDGGEQYF
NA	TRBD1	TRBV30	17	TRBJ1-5	TGTGCCTGGAGTGCCATTAGGACAGGATTTAGCAATCAGCCCCAGCATTTT	CAWSAIRTGFSNQPQHF
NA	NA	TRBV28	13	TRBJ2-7	TGTGCCAGCAGTGCGGGACAAACCTACGAGCAGTACTTC	CASSAGQTYEQYF
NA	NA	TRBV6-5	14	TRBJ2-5	TGTGCCAGCAGTTACGAATTGCAATCGGAGACCCAGTACTTC	CASSYELQSETQYF
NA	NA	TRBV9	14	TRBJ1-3	TGTGCCAGCAGCCCCGGACAGACTGGAAACACCATATATTTT	CASSPGQTGNTIYF
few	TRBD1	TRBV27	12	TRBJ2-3	TGTGCCACTAGACAGGGTACAGATACGCAGTATTTT	CATRQGTDTQYF
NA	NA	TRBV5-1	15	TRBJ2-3	TGCGCCAGCAGCTTGGTAGGGGCAAGCACAGATACGCGGTATTTT	CASSLVGASTDTRYF
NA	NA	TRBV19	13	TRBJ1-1	TGTGCCAGTAGTGAACAGGGGAACACTGAAGCTTTCTTT	CASSEQGNTEAFF
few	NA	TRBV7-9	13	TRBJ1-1	TGTGCCAGCAGCTTCGAGGACAACACTGAAGCTTTCTTT	CASSFEDNTEAFF
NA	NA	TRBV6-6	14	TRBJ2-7	TGTGCCAGCAGTTACCCGGGGACACCTTACGAGCAGTACTTC	CASSYPGTPYEQYF
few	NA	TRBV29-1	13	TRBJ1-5	TGCAGCGTTATTCCGGCGGGCAATCAGCCCCAGCATTTT	CSVIPAGNQPQHF
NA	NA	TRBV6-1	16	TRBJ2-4	TGTGCCAGCAGTGAAGCGGGACCTTTAGCCAAAAACATTCAGTACTTC	CASSEAGPLAKNIQYF
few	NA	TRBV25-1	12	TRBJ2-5	TGTGCCAGCAGTGACGGAGCTGAGACCCAGTACTTC	CASSDGAETQYF
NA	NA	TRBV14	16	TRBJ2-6	TGTGCCAGCAGCCCACAGGGTTACTCTGGGGCCAACGTCCTGACTTTC	CASSPQGYSGANVLTF
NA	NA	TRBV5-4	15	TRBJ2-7	TGTGCCAGCAGCTTGGGAAGGGGCCTTACCTACGAGCAGTACTTC	CASSLGRGLTYEQYF
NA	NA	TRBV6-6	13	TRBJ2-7	TGTGCCAGCAGTCCGAGCGGGTCCTACGAGCAGTACTTC	CASSPSGSYEQYF
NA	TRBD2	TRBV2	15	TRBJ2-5	TGTGCCAGCAGTGCCTTGACTAGCGGGAGACGGGCCCAGTACTTC	CASSALTSGRRAQYF
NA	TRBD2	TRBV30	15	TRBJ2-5	TGTGCCTGGAGTGTGGGACTAGCGGGACAGGAGACCCAGTACTTC	CAWSVGLAGQETQYF
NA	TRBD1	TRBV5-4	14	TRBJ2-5	TGTGCCAGCAGCCCTCGGACAGGTCAAGAGACCCAGTACTTC	CASSPRTGQETQYF
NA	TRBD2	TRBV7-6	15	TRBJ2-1	TGTGCCAGCAGGCTAGAAGCGGGGTTCTACAATGAGCAGTTCTTC	CASRLEAGFYNEQFF
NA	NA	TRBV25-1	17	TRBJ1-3	TGTGCCAGCAGTGAAGCCACGGTAGTAAGCTCTGGAAACACCATATATTTT	CASSEATVVSSGNTIYF
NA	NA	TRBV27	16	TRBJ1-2	TGTGCCAGCAGTCGCAAAGACACCCTCGCTAACTATGGCTACACCTTC	CASSRKDTLANYGYTF
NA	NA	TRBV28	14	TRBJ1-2	TGTGCCAGCAGTTTTCCGGACGTACCCTATGGCTACACCTTC	CASSFPDVPYGYTF
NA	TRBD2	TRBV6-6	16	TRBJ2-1	TGTGCCAGCAGTTATGGCGGCGGGAGGGCCCATAGTGAGCAGTTCTTC	CASSYGGGRAHSEQFF
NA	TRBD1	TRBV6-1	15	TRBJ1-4	TGTGCCAGCAGTGAGATGACAGGGGGTAATGAAAAACTGTTTTTT	CASSEMTGGNEKLFF
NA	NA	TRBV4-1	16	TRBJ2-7	TGCGCCAGCAGCCAAGGATCGGGGCCTAGCTCCTACGAGCAGTACTTC	CASSQGSGPSSYEQYF
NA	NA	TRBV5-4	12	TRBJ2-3	TGTGCCAGCAGCTTGAGCACAGATACGCAGTATTTT	CASSLSTDTQYF
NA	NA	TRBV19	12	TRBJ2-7	TGTGCCAGTAGACAGACAGGTTCCGAGCAGTACTTC	CASRQTGSEQYF
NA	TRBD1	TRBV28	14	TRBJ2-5	TGTGCCAGCAGTTTTTACAGGGGCCAAGAGACCCAGTACTTC	CASSFYRGQETQYF
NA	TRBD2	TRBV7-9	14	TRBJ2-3	TGTGCCAGCAGTTGGGGGGGTAGCTCAGATACGCAGTATTTT	CASSWGGSSDTQYF
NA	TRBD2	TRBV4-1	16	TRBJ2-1	TGCGCCAGCAGCCAAGATGCTAGCGGGAGTTTGAATGAGCAGTTCTTC	CASSQDASGSLNEQFF
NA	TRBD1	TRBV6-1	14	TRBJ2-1	TGTGCCAGCAATTGGGACAGGCCTACGAATGAGCAGTTCTTC	CASNWDRPTNEQFF
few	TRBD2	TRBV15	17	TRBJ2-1	TGTGCCACCAGCAGAGATGTCTTAGCGGGAGTCCTCAATGAGCAGTTCTTC	CATSRDVLAGVLNEQFF
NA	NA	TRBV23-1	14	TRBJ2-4	TGCGCCAGCAGTATCAGGGTCCCCAAAAACATTCAGTACTTC	CASSIRVPKNIQYF
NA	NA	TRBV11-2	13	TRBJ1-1	TGTGCCAGCAGCTTAAAAGCGAACACTGAAGCTTTCTTT	CASSLKANTEAFF
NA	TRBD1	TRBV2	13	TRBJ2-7	TGTGCCAGCAGTCGGGACAGGACCTACGAGCAGTACTTC	CASSRDRTYEQYF
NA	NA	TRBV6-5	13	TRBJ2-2	TGTGCCAGCAGTAGGCAAAACACCGGGGAGCTGTTTTTT	CASSRQNTGELFF
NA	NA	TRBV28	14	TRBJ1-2	TGTGCCAGCAGTTTAAAGCTAGGGGGATCCGGCTACACCTTC	CASSLKLGGSGYTF
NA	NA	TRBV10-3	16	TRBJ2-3	TGTGCCATCAGTGCCGCCGATCGCGATCTGAGGGATACGCAGTATTTT	CAISAADRDLRDTQYF
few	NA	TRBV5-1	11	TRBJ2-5	TGCGCCAGCAGCAACCAAGAGACCCAGTACTTC	CASSNQETQYF
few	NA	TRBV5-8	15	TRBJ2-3	TGTGCCAGCAGCTTGGATGGGGTGGGCACAGATACGCAGTATTTT	CASSLDGVGTDTQYF
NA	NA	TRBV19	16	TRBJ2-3	TGTGCCAGTAGTATAGAGACTGGGCAGGGCTCAGATACGCAGTATTTT	CASSIETGQGSDTQYF
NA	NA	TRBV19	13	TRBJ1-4	TGTGCCAGTAGTATAGATCTCCTGGAACGACTGTTTTTT	CASSIDLLERLFF
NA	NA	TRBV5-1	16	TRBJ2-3	TGCGCCAGCAGCTTGGGAGCGTACTACTCCACAGATACGCAGTATTTT	CASSLGAYYSTDTQYF